The clone carrying this TCR beta chain occurred a few times. What it recognizes is unknown. This CDR3 is built from 13 residues. Germline V lookup: CDR1 LGHDT, CDR2 YNNKEL (reference sequence). Unmatched junction bases numbered 6, after V lost 1 base and J lost 13 bases. This sample stems from a study of blood T cells in healthy people across ages. Study in general: The capture of about one barcoded beta molecule per two T cells was achieved by template switching. The study, taken as a whole, reports: Both naive CD4+ cell counts and diversity were greater in long-lived donors than in aged donors. Roughly linear declines in TCR beta diversity per million T cells occurred with age.

A second PCR, run for about 7 to 11 cycles, used a sample-barcoded 5' primer plus a J-beta primer mix. TCRdb reanalysed the 5' RACE reads using MiXCR and keeps one entry per CDR3 protein. The sample lists approximately 1,100,000 distinct CDR3 sequences; 35% to 55% were seen once. The TCR originated in a woman aged 60-75 years in good health. Sequenced material: blood. V and J are TRBV3-1 and TRBJ2-5, with TRBD1 identical over 10 bases. The CDR3, as DNA: TGTGCCAGCAGCCAAGGCGGGACAGGGGTTTGGTACTTC. This gives the protein CASSQGGTGVWYF.